Below are 30 T cell receptor beta chains sequenced from a single sample in a study of blood T cell repertoires in COVID-19 (TCRdb year 2020). The library was made by the immunoSEQ multiplex PCR assay. This is the immuneACCESS table as TCRdb keeps it, with only in-frame sequences that have V and J called. A part of the clones is gone; compared with another copy, unresolved V genes explain less than half, and the rest is unexplained. Recorded for this sample are 110,000 or so clones; 80% to 90% of them occurred a single time. 9.5% to 13% of the sample rests with the top ten. The sequenced material came from peripheral blood. These receptors originate from a human donor in a cohort sampled during active COVID-19.

The chain has TRBV18 and TRBJ1-6, with a tentative D call TRBD1 (6 bases). The germline gives CDR1 KGHSH, CDR2 LQKENI. Trimming shortened V by 3 bases and J by 11 bases, and 17 bases separated the two germline ends. There are 15 residues in the CDR3. Written as DNA, the CDR3 is TGTGCCAGCTCACCTGTAGAGACAGGAGGCACACCCCTCCACTTT. It codes for CASSPVETGGTPLHF.

This clone was picked up a small number of times. The chain recombines TRBV18 with TRBJ1-2; 9 bases are a match to TRBD1. The germline CDR1 and CDR2 sequences are KGHSH and LQKENI. The V segment lost 2 bases and the J segment 8 bases; nucleotides outside the gene matches: 6. CDR3 size: 14 residues. CDR3 residues: CASSPDTGGRGYTF. The DNA for the CDR3 is TGTGCCAGCTCACCAGACACAGGGGGCAGGGGCTACACCTTC. Variable domain in full (rest from reference TRBV18 and TRBJ1-2): NAGVMQNPRHLVRRRGQEARLRCSPMKGHSHVYWYRQLPEEGLKFMVYLQKENIIDESGMPKERFSAEFPKEGPSILRIQQVVRGDSAAYFCASSPDTGGRGYTFGSGTRLTVV.

This clone came up a few times. As DNA, the CDR3 is TGTGCCAGCAGTGCTAGCGGGACAACATCTGTGCAGTACTTC. This sequence encodes CASSASGTTSVQYF. V usage is TRBV27 and J usage is TRBJ2-7, with TRBD2 matching over 9 bases. Germline trimming cut 5 bases from V and 9 bases from J; bases unmatched to any gene: 11. This CDR3 has 14 residues. The V gene's germline CDR1 is MNHEY and CDR2 SMNVEV (reference sequence).

CDR3 in DNA: TGTGCCAGCAGCCAAGTTATCAGGCTCTCTGGAAACACCATATATTTT. Translating it yields CASSQVIRLSGNTIYF. The V gene is TRBV3-1 (or the pseudogene TRBV3-2), the J gene TRBJ1-3; D uncertain. There are 16 residues in the CDR3. The germline CDR1 and CDR2 sequences are LGHDT and YNNKEL (reference sequence). Trimming took 1 base from V and 0 from J, leaving 10 bases between them.

This chain links TRBV19 with TRBJ1-5; 12 nucleotides align to TRBD1. The junction had 6 bases not matched to a gene; V was cut back by 5 bases and J by 7 bases. Germline V lookup: CDR1 LNHDA, CDR2 SQIVND (reference sequence). The CDR3 is 15 residues long. CDR3 loop: CASSGTGGAGQPQHF. The DNA for the CDR3 is TGTGCCAGTAGTGGGACAGGGGGCGCCGGCCAGCCCCAGCATTTT.

The V and J genes are TRBV5-8 and TRBJ2-1, with TRBD2 matching over 14 bases. Trimming at V came to 3 bases and at J to 0 bases, leaving 2 bases not matched to a gene. From germline, CDR1 is SGHTS and CDR2 YDEGEE. The CDR3 contains 17 residues. CDR3 residues: CASSWTSGGSSYNEQFF. CDR3 coding DNA: TGTGCCAGCAGCTGGACTAGCGGGGGGAGCTCCTACAATGAGCAGTTCTTC. The complete variable domain, with remaining parts taken from reference TRBV5-8 and TRBJ2-1, reads EAGVTQSPTHLIKTRGQQATLRCSPISGHTSVYWYQQALGLGLQFLLWYDEGEERNRGNFPPRFSGRQFPNYSSELNVNALELEDSALYLCASSWTSGGSSYNEQFFGPGTRLTVL.

The rearrangement uses TRBV6-6 and TRBJ2-1; TRBD1 is a possible D gene (6 bases). The CDR3 runs to 14 residues. CDR1 and CDR2 (germline): MNHNY, SVGAGI (reference sequence). V was trimmed by 6 bases and J by 8 bases, leaving 17 bases between them. The CDR3 protein is CASRPITGSDEQFF. The CDR3, as DNA: TGTGCCAGCAGACCCATTACAGGGTCCGATGAGCAGTTCTTC.

This clone was detected only once. This CDR3 is CASSLIQGNSGNTIYF. The CDR3 DNA sequence: TGTGCCAGCAGTTTAATTCAGGGCAACTCTGGAAACACCATATATTTT. The chain couples TRBV28 to TRBJ1-3, with a tentative D call TRBD1 (5 bases). V was pared by 2 bases and J by 0 bases, with 11 bases between. CDR1 and CDR2 (germline): MDHEN, SYDVKM. CDR3 size: 16 residues.

This chain links TRBV7-9 with TRBJ2-7; D is perhaps TRBD1 (6 bases). The length of the CDR3 is 16 residues. The ends were cut back, 5 bases at V and 3 bases at J, with 20 bases in the middle. In germline, CDR1 is SEHNR, CDR2 FQNEAQ (reference sequence). Written as DNA, the CDR3 is TGTGCCAGCAGCCCAGGGGACGGGGATAGTATCTACGAGCAGTACTTC. This gives the protein CASSPGDGDSIYEQYF.

The rearrangement joins TRBV9 to TRBJ2-7; D may be TRBD1 (6 bases). With 4 bases removed from V and 9 bases from J, the gap between germline ends came to 23 bases. This CDR3 contains 15 residues. Germline V gene sequence: CDR1 SGDLS, CDR2 YYNGEE. CDR3 sequence reads: CASSPFTGTPGVQYF. The CDR3 nucleotides read TGTGCCAGCAGCCCCTTCACCGGGACACCTGGGGTGCAGTACTTC.

The V and J genes are TRBV9 and TRBJ2-3, with 7 bases that match TRBD2. J was trimmed by 5 bases and V by 2 bases; bases with no gene match: 5. This CDR3 comprises 14 residues. Germline CDR1 reads SGDLS; CDR2 reads YYNGEE. Written as DNA, the CDR3 is TGTGCCAGCAGCGTGAGCGGGGCAGGAGATACGCAGTATTTT. Encoded protein: CASSVSGAGDTQYF.

V usage is TRBV4-3 and J usage is TRBJ2-6; perhaps TRBD1 as D (6 bases). The CDR3 contains 16 residues. Germline lookup yields CDR1 LGHNA and CDR2 YSLEER. V lost 0 bases and J 4 bases, leaving 10 bases between the germline ends. For the CDR3, the DNA is TGCGCCAGCAGCCAAGATAGGGGGTACGGGGCCAACGTCCTGACTTTC. Protein sequence: CASSQDRGYGANVLTF.

The gene calls are TRBV19 and TRBJ1-5, with D possibly matching TRBD1 (6 bases). In germline, CDR1 is LNHDA, CDR2 SQIVND (reference sequence). CDR3 length: 13 residues. Trimming stripped 5 bases from V and 7 bases from J, with 12 bases between. The CDR3 loop reads CASSPGVRQPQHF. The DNA for the CDR3 is TGTGCCAGTAGTCCAGGGGTCCGACAGCCCCAGCATTTT.

The genes are TRBV9 and TRBJ1-6; D possibly corresponds to TRBD1 (6 bases). Germline V gives CDR1 SGDLS, CDR2 YYNGEE. The CDR3 covers 14 residues. The V gene lost 3 bases and the J gene lost 10 bases, with 14 bases spanning the gap. The CDR3 sequence is CASSDPTGFSPLHF. CDR3 in DNA: TGTGCCAGCAGCGACCCGACAGGTTTCTCACCCCTCCACTTT.

The chain has TRBV10-3 and TRBJ1-1; D not certain. This CDR3 contains 14 residues. V was pared by 3 bases and J by 0 bases, with 8 bases between. The germline CDR1 and CDR2 sequences are ENHRY and SYGVKD. The CDR3 loop is CAISDKQLNTEAFF. In DNA, the CDR3 is TGTGCCATCAGTGATAAACAGTTGAACACTGAAGCTTTCTTT.

This chain connects TRBV7-2 to TRBJ2-1; the D gene is possibly TRBD2 (6 bases). The V gene lost 5 bases and the J gene lost 7 bases, with 18 bases spanning the gap. The germline CDR1 and CDR2 sequences are SGHTA and FQGNSA. The CDR3 contains 15 residues. The CDR3 spells CASSRGTVGINEQFF. The CDR3 DNA is TGTGCCAGCAGCCGGGGGACTGTAGGGATAAATGAGCAGTTCTTC. Drawing the rest from reference TRBV7-2 and TRBJ2-1, the complete variable domain is GAGVSQSPSNKVTEKGKDVELRCDPISGHTALYWYRQSLGQGLEFLIYFQGNSAPDKSGLPSDRFSAERTGGSVSTLTIQRTQQEDSAVYLCASSRGTVGINEQFFGPGTRLTVL.

The chain joins TRBV9 to TRBJ2-2; D may be TRBD2 (6 bases). V was cut by 4 bases and J by 5 bases, with 18 bases left in between. The CDR3 has 16 amino acids. CDR1 SGDLS and CDR2 YYNGEE come from the germline V gene. Here the CDR3 DNA reads TGTGCCAGCAGCCGAGTGCGGGGTGGATGGACCGGGGAGCTGTTTTTT. This gives the protein CASSRVRGGWTGELFF.

The chain carries TRBV5-4 and TRBJ2-3; 13 bases agree with TRBD2. This CDR3 contains 17 residues. In germline, CDR1 is SGHNT, CDR2 YYREEE (reference sequence). J was trimmed by 0 bases and V by 0 bases; bases with no gene match: 1. CDR3: CASSLGTSGGSTDTQYF. The CDR3 nucleotides are TGTGCCAGCAGCTTGGGGACTAGCGGGGGTAGCACAGATACGCAGTATTTT.

This clone was observed a single time. The rearrangement links TRBV2 to TRBJ2-4, with 8 positions matching TRBD1. There are 16 residues in the CDR3. After removal of 5 bases from V and 0 bases from J, the junction contained 6 bases not matched to a gene. Germline loops: CDR1 SNHLY, CDR2 FYNNEI. The CDR3 spells CASSRDRRLAKNIQYF. In nucleotides, the CDR3 is TGTGCCAGCAGTCGGGACAGGCGCCTAGCCAAAAACATTCAGTACTTC.

This clone was counted a single time. The chain is built from TRBV27 and TRBJ2-1, with 12 positions matching TRBD2. CDR1 and CDR2 (germline): MNHEY, SMNVEV (reference sequence). The trim removed 5 bases at V and 6 bases at J, leaving 5 bases unmatched. The CDR3 spans 15 residues. CDR3 bases: TGTGCCAGCAGTGCGCTAGCGGGGGGGAGCAATGAGCAGTTCTTC. This codes for CASSALAGGSNEQFF.

Concerning this clone: This likely came from a read error, as a far larger clone is one base away. Other DNA sequences in this sample translate to the same CDR3. The V gene is TRBV7-9, the J gene TRBJ2-3, with 12 nucleotides matching TRBD2. CDR3 length equals 15 residues. The J segment lost 5 bases and the V segment lost 5 bases, leaving 5 bases of the junction unmatched. In germline, CDR1 is SEHNR, CDR2 FQNEAQ (reference sequence). CDR3 nucleotide sequence: TGTGCCAGCAGCCTACCTAGCGGGGGGGGAGATACGCAGTATTTT. Amino acid sequence: CASSLPSGGGDTQYF.

This chain links TRBV2 with TRBJ2-7; 8 bases align to TRBD1. The ends lost 2 bases at V and 3 bases at J; junction bases unmatched: 9. CDR3 length: 16 amino acids. Per germline, CDR1 SNHLY and CDR2 FYNNEI. CDR3 in DNA: TGTGCCAGCAGTGAACCCAAGGCAGGGGGCTTCTACGAGCAGTACTTC. Amino acid sequence: CASSEPKAGGFYEQYF.

The chain joins TRBV5-1 to TRBJ1-1; possibly TRBD1 for D (6 bases). This CDR3 is built from 15 residues. V gave up 0 bases and J gave up 0 bases, with 9 bases separating them. CDR1 and CDR2 from the germline V gene are SGHRS and YFSETQ. As DNA, the CDR3 is TGCGCCAGCAGCTTGGGGGACACGTTGAACACTGAAGCTTTCTTT. Translation: CASSLGDTLNTEAFF.

The chain carries TRBV6-5 and TRBJ1-2; TRBD1 might be the D (6 bases). CDR3 length equals 13 residues. V was trimmed by 6 bases and J by 4 bases, leaving 12 bases between them. Germline loops: CDR1 MNHEY, CDR2 SVGAGI. CDR3 in DNA: TGTGCCAGCAGCCAGGGGCAGTTCTATGGCTACACCTTC. Translation gives CASSQGQFYGYTF.

The chain is built from TRBV7-8 and TRBJ2-3; a weak D match, TRBD2 (5 bases). The CDR3 length is 18 residues. V lost 5 bases, J lost 5 bases, and 26 bases lay in between. Looked up from germline, CDR1 is SGHVS and CDR2 is FQNEAQ. This CDR3 reads CASSTSLGGRTRGDTQYF. The CDR3 coding sequence is TGTGCCAGCAGCACATCCCTCGGCGGTCGTACCCGGGGAGATACGCAGTATTTT.

This clone has only one observation. This chain connects TRBV28 to TRBJ2-2; 8 nucleotides align to TRBD2. With V trimmed by 7 bases and J by 4 bases, 8 bases remained unmatched. Germline V CDR1 and CDR2: MDHEN, SYDVKM. This CDR3 spans 15 amino acids. The CDR3 coding sequence is TGTGCCAGCACTCCCCCGGGGGGGCGCACCGGGGAGCTGTTTTTT. The encoded protein is CASTPPGGRTGELFF.

With regard to this clone: Other DNA sequences from this sample encode an identical CDR3 as well. CDR3 coding DNA: TGTGCCAGCAGTAGGACAGGGAACACTGAAGCTTTCTTT. Amino acids: CASSRTGNTEAFF. V is TRBV12-3 or TRBV12-4 and J is TRBJ1-1; TRBD1 matches 7 bases. V shed 5 bases, J shed 1 base, and the junction held 1 base outside the gene matches. This CDR3 contains 13 residues.

This clone appeared once. An end of the junction does not agree with germline; a read error may underlie this. The chain links TRBV19 to TRBJ2-3; 9 bases match TRBD2. The CDR3 extends over 15 amino acids. CDR1 and CDR2 (germline): LNHDA, SQIVND (reference sequence). The CDR3 DNA is TGTGCCAGTAGTATAGACGGGACTAGCACCGATACGCAGTATTTT. Translated: CASSIDGTSTDTQYF.

This rearrangement joins TRBV6-5 to TRBJ1-2, with 11 bases lining up with TRBD1. This CDR3 has 15 amino acids. Germline lookup yields CDR1 MNHEY and CDR2 SVGAGI. With 6 bases clipped from V and 2 bases from J, the junction kept 5 bases outside the gene matches. The CDR3 loop is CASRDRGLPNYGYTF. The CDR3 DNA reads as TGTGCCAGCAGGGACAGGGGGCTCCCGAACTATGGCTACACCTTC.

This chain connects TRBV5-4 to TRBJ1-5; D remains ambiguous. This CDR3 is 12 amino acids long. Germline V gene sequence: CDR1 SGHNT, CDR2 YYREEE (reference sequence). The V end lost 0 bases, the J end lost 6 bases, and 4 bases lay between the germline ends. CDR3 sequence (DNA): TGTGCCAGCAGCTTGGACTCTCAGCCCCAGCATTTT. Amino acids: CASSLDSQPQHF.